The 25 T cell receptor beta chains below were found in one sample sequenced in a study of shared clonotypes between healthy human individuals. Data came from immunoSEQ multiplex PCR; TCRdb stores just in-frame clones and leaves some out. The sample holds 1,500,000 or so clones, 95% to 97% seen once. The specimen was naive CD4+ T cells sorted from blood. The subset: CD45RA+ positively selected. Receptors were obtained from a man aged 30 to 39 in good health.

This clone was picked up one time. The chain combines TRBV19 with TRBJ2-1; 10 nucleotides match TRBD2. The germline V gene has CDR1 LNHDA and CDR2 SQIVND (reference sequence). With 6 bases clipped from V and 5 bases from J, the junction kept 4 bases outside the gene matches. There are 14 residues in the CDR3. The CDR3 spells CASSLSGRNNEQFF. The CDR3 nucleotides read TGTGCCAGTAGCCTTAGCGGGAGGAACAATGAGCAGTTCTTC.

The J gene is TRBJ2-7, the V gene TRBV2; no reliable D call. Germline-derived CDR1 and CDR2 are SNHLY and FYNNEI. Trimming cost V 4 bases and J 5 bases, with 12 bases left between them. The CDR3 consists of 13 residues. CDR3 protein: CASSVSGVHEQYF. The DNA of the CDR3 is TGTGCCAGCAGTGTAAGTGGGGTCCACGAGCAGTACTTC.

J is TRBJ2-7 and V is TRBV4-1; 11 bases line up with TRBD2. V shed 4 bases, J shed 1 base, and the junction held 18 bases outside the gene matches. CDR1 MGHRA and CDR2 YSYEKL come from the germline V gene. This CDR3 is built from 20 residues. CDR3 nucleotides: TGCGCCAGCAGCCGAGGCAGTTTAGCGGGAGGGAAAGGGGAGTCCTACGAGCAGTACTTC. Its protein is CASSRGSLAGGKGESYEQYF.

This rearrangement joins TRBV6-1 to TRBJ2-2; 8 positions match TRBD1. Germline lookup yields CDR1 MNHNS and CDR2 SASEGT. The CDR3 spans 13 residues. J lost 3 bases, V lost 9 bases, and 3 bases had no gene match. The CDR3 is CASDRGHTGELFF. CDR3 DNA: TGTGCCAGTGACAGGGGACACACCGGGGAGCTGTTTTTT.

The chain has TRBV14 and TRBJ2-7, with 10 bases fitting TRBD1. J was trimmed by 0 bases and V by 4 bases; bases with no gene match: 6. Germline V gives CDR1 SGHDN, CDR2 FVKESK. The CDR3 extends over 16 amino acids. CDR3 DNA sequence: TGTGCCAGCAGCCGGACAGGGGGTATGAGCTCCTACGAGCAGTACTTC. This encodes CASSRTGGMSSYEQYF.

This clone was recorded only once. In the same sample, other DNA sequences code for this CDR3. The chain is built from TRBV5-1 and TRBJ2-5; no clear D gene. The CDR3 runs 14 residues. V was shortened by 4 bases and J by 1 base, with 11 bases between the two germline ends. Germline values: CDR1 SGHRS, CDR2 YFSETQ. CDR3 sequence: CASSLASFQETQYF. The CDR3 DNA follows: TGCGCCAGCAGCCTGGCGAGTTTCCAAGAGACCCAGTACTTC.

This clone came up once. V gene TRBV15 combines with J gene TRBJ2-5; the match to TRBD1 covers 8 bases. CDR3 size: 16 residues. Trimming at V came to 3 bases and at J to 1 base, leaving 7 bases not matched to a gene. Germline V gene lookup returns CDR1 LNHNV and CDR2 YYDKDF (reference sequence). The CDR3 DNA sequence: TGTGCCACCAGCAGTGACAGGGGAGACATCCAAGAGACCCAGTACTTC. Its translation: CATSSDRGDIQETQYF. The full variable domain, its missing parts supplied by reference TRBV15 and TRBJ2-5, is DAMVIQNPRYQVTQFGKPVTLSCSQTLNHNVMYWYQQKSSQAPKLLFHYYDKDFNNEADTPDNFQSRRPNTSFCFLDIRSPGLGDTAMYLCATSSDRGDIQETQYFGPGTRLLVL.

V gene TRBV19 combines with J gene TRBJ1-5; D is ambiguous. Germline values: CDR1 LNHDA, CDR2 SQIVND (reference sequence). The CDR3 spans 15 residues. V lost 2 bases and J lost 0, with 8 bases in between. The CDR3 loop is CASSIRTNSNQPQHF. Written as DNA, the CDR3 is TGTGCCAGTAGTATACGCACTAATAGCAATCAGCCCCAGCATTTT.

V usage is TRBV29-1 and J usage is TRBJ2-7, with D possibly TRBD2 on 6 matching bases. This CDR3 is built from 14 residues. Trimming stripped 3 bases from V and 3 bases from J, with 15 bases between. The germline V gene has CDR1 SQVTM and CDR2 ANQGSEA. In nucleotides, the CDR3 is TGCAGCGTTGAGCAGACTAGTCAGGGCTACGAGCAGTACTTC. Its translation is CSVEQTSQGYEQYF.

The CDR3 loop is CASRRTSLINEQYF. Here the CDR3 DNA reads TGTGCCAGCAGGAGGACAAGTCTTATCAACGAGCAGTACTTC. This chain uses TRBV7-2 with TRBJ2-7; the D gene is possibly TRBD1 (5 bases). V was trimmed by 6 bases and J by 5 bases, leaving 17 bases between them. Per germline, CDR1 SGHTA and CDR2 FQGNSA. The CDR3 extends over 14 amino acids.

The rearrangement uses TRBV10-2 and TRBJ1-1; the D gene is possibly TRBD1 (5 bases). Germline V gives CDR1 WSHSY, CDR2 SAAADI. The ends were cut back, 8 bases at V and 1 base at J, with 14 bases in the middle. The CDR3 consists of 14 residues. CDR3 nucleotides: TGCGCCAGCGCCCTTCCCGGGGGGAACACTGAAGCTTTCTTT. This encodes CASALPGGNTEAFF.

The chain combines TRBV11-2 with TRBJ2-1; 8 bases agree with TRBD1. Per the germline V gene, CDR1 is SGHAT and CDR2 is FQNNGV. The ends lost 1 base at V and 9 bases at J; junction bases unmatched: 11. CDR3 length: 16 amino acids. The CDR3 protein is CASSLVQVRGTGEQFF. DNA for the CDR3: TGTGCCAGCAGCTTAGTACAGGTCAGGGGGACAGGTGAGCAGTTCTTC. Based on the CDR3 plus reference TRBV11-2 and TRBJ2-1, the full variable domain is EAGVAQSPRYKIIEKRQSVAFWCNPISGHATLYWYQQILGQGPKLLIQFQNNGVVDDSQLPKDRFSAERLKGVDSTLKIQPAKLEDSAVYLCASSLVQVRGTGEQFFGPGTRLTVL.

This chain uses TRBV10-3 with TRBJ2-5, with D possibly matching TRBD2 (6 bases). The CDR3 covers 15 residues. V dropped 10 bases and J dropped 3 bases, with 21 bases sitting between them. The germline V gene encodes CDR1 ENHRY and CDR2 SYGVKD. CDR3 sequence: CATMGGGVPKETQYF. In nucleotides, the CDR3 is TGTGCCACCATGGGGGGTGGTGTACCCAAAGAGACCCAGTACTTC.

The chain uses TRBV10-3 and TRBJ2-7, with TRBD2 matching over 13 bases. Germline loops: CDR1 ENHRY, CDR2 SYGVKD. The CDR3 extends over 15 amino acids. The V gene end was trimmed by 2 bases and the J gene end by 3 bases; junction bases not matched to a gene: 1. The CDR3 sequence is CAISEGLAGVYEQYF. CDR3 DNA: TGTGCCATCAGTGAGGGACTAGCGGGGGTCTACGAGCAGTACTTC.

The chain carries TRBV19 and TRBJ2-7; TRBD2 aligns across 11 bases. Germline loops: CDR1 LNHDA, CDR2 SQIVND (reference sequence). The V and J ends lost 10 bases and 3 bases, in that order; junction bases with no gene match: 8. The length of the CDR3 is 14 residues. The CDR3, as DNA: TGTGCCACAAGAACGGGACTAGCGGACTACGAGCAGTACTTC. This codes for CATRTGLADYEQYF.

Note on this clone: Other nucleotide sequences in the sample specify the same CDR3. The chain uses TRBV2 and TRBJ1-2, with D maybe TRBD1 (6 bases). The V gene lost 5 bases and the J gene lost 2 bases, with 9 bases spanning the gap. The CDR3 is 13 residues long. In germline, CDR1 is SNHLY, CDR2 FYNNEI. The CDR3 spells CASSRTVNYGYTF. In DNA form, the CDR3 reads TGTGCCAGCAGTAGGACAGTCAACTATGGCTACACCTTC.

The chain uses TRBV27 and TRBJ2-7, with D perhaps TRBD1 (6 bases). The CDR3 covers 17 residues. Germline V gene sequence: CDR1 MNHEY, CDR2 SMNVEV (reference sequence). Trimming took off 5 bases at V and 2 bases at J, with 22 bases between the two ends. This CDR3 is CASSTRLQGLAAYEQYF. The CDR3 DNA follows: TGTGCCAGCAGTACCCGACTACAGGGTCTGGCCGCCTACGAGCAGTACTTC.

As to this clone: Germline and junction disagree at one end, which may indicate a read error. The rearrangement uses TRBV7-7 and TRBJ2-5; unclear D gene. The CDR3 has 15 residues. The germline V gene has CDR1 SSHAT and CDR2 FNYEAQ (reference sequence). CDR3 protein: CASSLAPDMQETQYF. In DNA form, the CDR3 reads TGTGCTAGCAGCTTAGCCCCGGATATGCAAGAGACCCAGTACTTC.

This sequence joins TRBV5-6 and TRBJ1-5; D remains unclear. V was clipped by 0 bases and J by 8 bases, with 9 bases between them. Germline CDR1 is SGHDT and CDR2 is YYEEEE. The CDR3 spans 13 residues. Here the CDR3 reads CASSLDREEPQHF. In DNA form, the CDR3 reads TGTGCCAGCAGCTTGGATAGGGAGGAGCCCCAGCATTTT.

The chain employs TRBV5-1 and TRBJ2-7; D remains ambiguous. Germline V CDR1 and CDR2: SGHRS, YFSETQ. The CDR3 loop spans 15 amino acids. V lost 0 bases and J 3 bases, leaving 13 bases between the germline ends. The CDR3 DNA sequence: TGCGCCAGCAGCTTGGTAGCAGGCCGTTACTACGAGCAGTACTTC. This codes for CASSLVAGRYYEQYF.

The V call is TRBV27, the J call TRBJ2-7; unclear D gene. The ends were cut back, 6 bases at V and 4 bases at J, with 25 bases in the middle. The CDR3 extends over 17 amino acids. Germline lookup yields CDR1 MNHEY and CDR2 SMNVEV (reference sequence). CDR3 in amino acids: CASSHTTPRKLKYEQYF. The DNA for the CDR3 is TGTGCCAGCAGCCACACGACCCCCAGGAAATTGAAATACGAGCAGTACTTC.

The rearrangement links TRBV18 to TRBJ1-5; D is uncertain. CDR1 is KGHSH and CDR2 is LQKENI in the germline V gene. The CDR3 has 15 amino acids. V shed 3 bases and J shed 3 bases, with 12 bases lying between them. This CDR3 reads CASSPLGFDNQPQHF. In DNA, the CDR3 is TGTGCCAGCTCACCCTTGGGATTTGACAATCAGCCCCAGCATTTT.

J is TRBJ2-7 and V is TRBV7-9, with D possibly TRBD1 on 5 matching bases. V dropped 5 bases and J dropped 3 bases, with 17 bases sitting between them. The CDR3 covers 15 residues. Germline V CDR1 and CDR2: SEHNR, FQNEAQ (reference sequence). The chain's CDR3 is CASSATGLNIYEQYF. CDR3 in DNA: TGTGCCAGCAGCGCAACAGGCCTCAACATCTACGAGCAGTACTTC.

The CDR3, as DNA: TGTGCCAGCAGGGGTACCGGGACAGGGGAGGGTGGCTACACCTTC. Its translation is CASRGTGTGEGGYTF. The chain has TRBV2 and TRBJ1-2, with 10 bases fitting TRBD1. This CDR3 region has 15 residues. V shed 6 bases, J shed 7 bases, and the junction held 11 bases outside the gene matches. Germline V gene sequence: CDR1 SNHLY, CDR2 FYNNEI.

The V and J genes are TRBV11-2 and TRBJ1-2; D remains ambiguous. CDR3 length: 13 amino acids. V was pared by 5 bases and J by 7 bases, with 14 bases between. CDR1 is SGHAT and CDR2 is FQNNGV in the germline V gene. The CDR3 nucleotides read TGTGCCAGCAGCGAGTGGGATAGAACTGGCTACACCTTC. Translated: CASSEWDRTGYTF.